The clone carrying this T cell receptor beta chain was counted ten times or more. Its antigen is still unknown. Using its own MiXCR run on the RT-PCR reads, TCRdb lists one record per CDR3 protein. The data show roughly 630,000 distinct CDR3 sequences, roughly 15% seen once. This sample was included in a study of response to subunit inactivated influenza vaccine. Study results and caveats: Each seasonal influenza vaccination, the authors suggested, recruits few new T cells.

The sequence came from a man in his forties or fifties who received an inactivated influenza vaccine. Sequences were derived from PBMCs from blood, sampled around two weeks before vaccination.

CDR3 coding DNA: TGTGCCAGCAGACTACAACAGGGGTTCGGGGCCAACGTCCTGACTTTC. This sequence encodes CASRLQQGFGANVLTF. V gene TRBV12-3 or TRBV12-4 combines with J gene TRBJ2-6, with 7 bases identical to TRBD1. J gave up 4 bases and V 6 bases, and 9 bases lay outside the gene matches. The CDR3 is 16 amino acids.